A single sample is the source of the 4 T cell receptor beta chains below, sequenced in a study of shared clonotypes between healthy human individuals. Repertoires were generated with immunoSEQ multiplex PCR, while TCRdb's copy carries only in-frame clones and drops some. The sample contains approximately 2.1 million clones, 93% of which appear only once. Sequenced input: naive CD4+ T cells from PBMCs. Subset of the sample: CD45RA+ positively selected. The source is a young man in good health. Some clones in this sample may be carry-over from other donors' samples.

The V call is TRBV28, the J call TRBJ2-7; 10 bases align to TRBD2. Per germline, CDR1 MDHEN and CDR2 SYDVKM. The trim removed 6 bases at V and 3 bases at J, leaving 14 bases unmatched. The CDR3 runs to 17 residues. Here the CDR3 reads CASSQPLASGSNYEQYF. The CDR3 DNA follows: TGTGCCAGCAGCCAACCTCTAGCTAGCGGGAGTAACTACGAGCAGTACTTC.

The chain has TRBV21-1 and TRBJ2-3; TRBD2 reflects the table's D call only, with no check against the DNA. TRBV21-1 is classified as a pseudogene. The length of the CDR3 is 14 residues. CDR3 sequence: CAQCGGRASDTQYF. Here the CDR3 DNA reads TGTGCCCAGTGTGGCGGGAGGGCCAGCGATACGCAGTATTTT.

This CDR3 is CASRFRQLNEKLFF. The DNA for the CDR3 is TGTGCCAGTAGGTTTCGGCAGTTGAATGAAAAACTGTTTTTT. V gene TRBV19 combines with J gene TRBJ1-4; D is undetermined. In germline, CDR1 is LNHDA, CDR2 SQIVND (reference sequence). There are 14 residues in the CDR3. V was shortened by 6 bases and J by 5 bases, with 13 bases between the two germline ends.

The chain carries TRBV11-2 and TRBJ1-5; maybe TRBD1 (6 bases). This CDR3 region has 15 residues. V shed 4 bases and J shed 6 bases, with 16 bases lying between them. Germline lookup yields CDR1 SGHAT and CDR2 FQNNGV. Written as DNA, the CDR3 is TGTGCCAGCAGCTCCCTAACAGGGATAGGTCAGCCCCAGCATTTT. Its translation is CASSSLTGIGQPQHF.